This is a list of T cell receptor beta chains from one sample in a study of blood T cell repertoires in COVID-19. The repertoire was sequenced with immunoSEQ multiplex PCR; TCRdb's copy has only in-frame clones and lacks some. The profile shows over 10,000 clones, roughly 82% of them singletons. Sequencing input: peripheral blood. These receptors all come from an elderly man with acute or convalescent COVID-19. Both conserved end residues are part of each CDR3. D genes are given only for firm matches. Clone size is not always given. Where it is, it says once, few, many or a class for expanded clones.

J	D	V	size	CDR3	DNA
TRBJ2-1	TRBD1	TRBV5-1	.	CASSSGQGGNEQFF	TGCGCCAGCAGCTCCGGACAGGGGGGGAATGAGCAGTTCTTC
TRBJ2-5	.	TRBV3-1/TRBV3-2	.	CASSQARTRTETQYF	TGTGCCAGCAGCCAAGCAAGAACGAGAACGGAGACCCAGTACTTC
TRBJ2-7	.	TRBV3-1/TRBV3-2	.	CASSQFAAGDEQYF	TGTGCCAGCAGCCAATTCGCGGCTGGAGACGAGCAGTACTTC
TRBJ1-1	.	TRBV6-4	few	CASSGTMNTEAFF	TGTGCCAGCTCGGGAACGATGAACACTGAAGCTTTCTTT
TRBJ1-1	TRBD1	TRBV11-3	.	CASSTNRGSHTEAFF	TGTGCCAGCAGCACTAACAGGGGTTCTCACACTGAAGCTTTCTTT
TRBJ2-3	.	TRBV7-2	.	CASSRTRGPGSVTQYF	TGTGCCAGCAGCCGGACGCGGGGGCCGGGGTCGGTTACGCAGTATTTT
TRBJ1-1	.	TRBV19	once	CASSIVQASNTEAFF	TGTGCCAGTAGTATAGTCCAGGCGTCGAACACTGAAGCTTTCTTT
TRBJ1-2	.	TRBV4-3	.	CASAGGSGDYGYTF	TGCGCCAGCGCGGGTGGATCAGGCGACTATGGCTACACCTTC
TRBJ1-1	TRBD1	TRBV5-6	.	CASSPLTGDKDTEAFF	TGTGCCAGCAGCCCACTGACAGGGGACAAGGACACTGAAGCTTTCTTT
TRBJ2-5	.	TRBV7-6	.	CASSLGVNAVQETQYF	TGTGCCAGCAGCTTAGGGGTCAACGCGGTCCAAGAGACCCAGTACTTC
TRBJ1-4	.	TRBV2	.	CASSGNPAANEKLFF	TGTGCCAGCAGTGGGAACCCAGCGGCTAATGAAAAACTGTTTTTT
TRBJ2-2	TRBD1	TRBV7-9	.	CASSLDRWGQMYTGELFF	TGTGCCAGCAGCTTAGATCGGTGGGGACAGATGTACACCGGGGAGCTGTTTTTT
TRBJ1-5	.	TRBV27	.	CASRAGIISNQPQHF	TGTGCCAGCAGGGCGGGAATTATAAGCAATCAGCCCCAGCATTTT
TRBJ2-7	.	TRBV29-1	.	CSVGTASNYEQYF	TGCAGCGTTGGGACAGCCTCAAACTACGAGCAGTACTTC
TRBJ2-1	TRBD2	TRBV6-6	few	CASSLYSGGASYNEQFF	TGTGCCAGCAGTCTTTACAGCGGGGGGGCTTCCTACAATGAGCAGTTCTTC
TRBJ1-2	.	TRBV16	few	CASSPADYGYTF	TGTGCCAGCAGCCCCGCGGATTATGGCTACACCTTC
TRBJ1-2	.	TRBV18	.	CASSPPVGDGYTF	TGTGCCAGCTCACCACCGGTCGGGGATGGCTACACCTTC
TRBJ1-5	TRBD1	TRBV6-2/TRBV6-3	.	CASSNTRGQAQPQHF	TGTGCCAGCAGCAACACCAGGGGGCAAGCTCAGCCCCAGCATTTT
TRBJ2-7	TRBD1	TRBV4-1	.	CASSRGQGDVDEQYF	TGCGCCAGCAGCCGGGGGCAGGGGGATGTGGACGAGCAGTACTTC